The clone carrying this T cell receptor beta chain was seen more than once but under ten times. The ends were cut back, 2 bases at V and 3 bases at J, with 9 bases in the middle. This CDR3 is built from 14 residues. Germline CDR1 reads SGHRS; CDR2 reads YFSETQ. Here immunoSEQ multiplex PCR was the method, and the copy in TCRdb shows in-frame clones only, minus some. The table records about 83,000 clones, 86% of them present only once. The record originates from a study of blood T cell repertoires in COVID-19. Study information: Material from acute and convalescent COVID-19 was sourced from the United States, Italy and Spain. The analysed material was cDNA or gDNA that came from T cells, B-cell-depleted T cells, or PBMCs.

The source is a woman of 80 years or more in a cohort sampled during active or convalescent COVID-19. The rearrangement links TRBV5-1 to TRBJ2-1, with D perhaps TRBD2 (6 bases). Sequenced: peripheral blood. The CDR3 loop reads CASSLLADYNEQFF. CDR3 coding DNA: TGCGCCAGCAGCTTACTAGCCGACTACAATGAGCAGTTCTTC.